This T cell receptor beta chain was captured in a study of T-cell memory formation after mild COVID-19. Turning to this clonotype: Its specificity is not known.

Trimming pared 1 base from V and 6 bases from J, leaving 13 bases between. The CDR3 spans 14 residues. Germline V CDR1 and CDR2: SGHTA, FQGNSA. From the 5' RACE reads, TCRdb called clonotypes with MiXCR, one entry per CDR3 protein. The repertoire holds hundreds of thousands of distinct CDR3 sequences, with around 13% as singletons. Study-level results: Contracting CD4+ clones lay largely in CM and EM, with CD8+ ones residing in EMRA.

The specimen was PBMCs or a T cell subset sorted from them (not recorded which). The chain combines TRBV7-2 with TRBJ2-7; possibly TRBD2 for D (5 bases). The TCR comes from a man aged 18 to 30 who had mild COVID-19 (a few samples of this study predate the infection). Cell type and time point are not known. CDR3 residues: CASSLGRLAPEQYF. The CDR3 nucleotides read TGTGCCAGCAGCTTAGGGAGGCTAGCCCCCGAGCAGTACTTC.